The rows below give T cell receptor beta chains drawn from one sample of a study of CD8 T cells in ankylosing spondylitis. TCRdb redid the calling of the 5' RACE reads with MiXCR, one entry per CDR3 protein. The sample records about 130,000 distinct CDR3 sequences, around 9.3% being singletons. The sample consisted of blood, either unsorted or a sorted T cell fraction (not recorded which). The source of these receptors is a male donor with ankylosing spondylitis or in good health (not recorded which). The CDR3 runs from the conserved cysteine through the conserved F or W. The order of the fields is clone size, D gene, J gene, V gene, CDR3 protein, CDR3 DNA. The D gene is left open where the match is weak. Not every row has a clone size; where given, it reads once, few, many or a size class.

>few|TRBD2|TRBJ2-1|TRBV2
CASSKGRTSAGHNEQFF
TGTGCCAGCAGTAAGGGAAGGACTAGCGCAGGACACAATGAGCAGTTCTTC
>many|NA|TRBJ2-2|TRBV2
CASRARDLNTGELFF
TGTGCCAGCAGGGCCCGGGACTTGAACACCGGGGAGCTGTTTTTT
>NA|TRBD2|TRBJ2-1|TRBV5-1
CASSSRTSGSYEQFF
TGCGCCAGCAGCTCCCGGACTAGCGGGAGTTATGAGCAGTTCTTC
>many|NA|TRBJ2-3|TRBV6-1
CASSEAPSWDGTDTQYF
TGTGCCAGCAGTGAAGCGCCTTCGTGGGATGGCACAGATACGCAGTATTTT
>many|NA|TRBJ2-7|TRBV29-1
CSVERSGTVIYEQYF
TGCAGCGTTGAGCGTTCCGGGACGGTCATCTACGAGCAGTACTTC
>many|NA|TRBJ2-7|TRBV5-1
CASSSGLPNSYEQYF
TGCGCCAGCAGCTCGGGACTCCCAAACTCCTACGAGCAGTACTTC
>few|NA|TRBJ2-1|TRBV7-9
CASSSSGGTSYNEQFF
TGTGCCAGCAGCTCTAGTGGCGGGACTTCCTACAATGAGCAGTTCTTC
>few|NA|TRBJ2-3|TRBV4-2
CASSQEDERAPDTQYF
TGTGCCAGCAGCCAAGAAGACGAGCGGGCCCCGGATACGCAGTATTTT
>many|TRBD1|TRBJ1-2|TRBV20-1
CSTTGAGYGYTF
TGCAGCACCACAGGGGCCGGCTATGGCTACACCTTC
>many|NA|TRBJ1-5|TRBV5-5
CASSWTDSNQPQHF
TGTGCCAGCAGCTGGACGGATAGCAATCAGCCCCAGCATTTT
>many|NA|TRBJ2-2|TRBV7-7
CASSLRAGTNTGELFF
TGTGCCAGCAGCTTAAGAGCAGGGACTAACACCGGGGAGCTGTTTTTT
>many|TRBD1|TRBJ2-7|TRBV24-1
CATSTGNGQGQVNYEQYF
TGTGCCACCAGCACCGGAAATGGACAGGGCCAAGTTAACTACGAGCAGTACTTC
>NA|NA|TRBJ2-2|TRBV12-3/TRBV12-4
CASSSLTNTGELFF
TGTGCCAGCAGTTCCCTAACGAACACCGGGGAGCTGTTTTTT
>many|TRBD1|TRBJ1-5|TRBV7-6
CASSLGTGGNQPQHF
TGTGCCAGCAGCTTAGGGACAGGGGGCAATCAGCCCCAGCATTTT
>many|TRBD1|TRBJ2-6|TRBV6-1
CASSPDRTGYGGANVLTF
TGTGCCAGCAGTCCTGACCGGACAGGGTATGGTGGGGCCAACGTCCTGACTTTC
>NA|TRBD2|TRBJ2-5|TRBV12-3/TRBV12-4
CASSLVAHSGRASETQYF
TGTGCCAGCAGTTTGGTTGCCCATAGCGGGAGGGCCTCGGAGACCCAGTACTTC
>many|TRBD2|TRBJ2-3|TRBV5-1
CASSLSPTSGRQHTQYF
TGCGCCAGCAGCTTGTCCCCAACTAGCGGGAGGCAACATACGCAGTATTTT
>NA|NA|TRBJ1-1|TRBV7-2
CASSRSTTEAFF
TGTGCCAGCAGCCGCTCTACCACTGAAGCTTTCTTT
>NA|TRBD2|TRBJ2-7|TRBV29-1
CSVEDPLAGPSHEQYF
TGCAGCGTTGAAGATCCACTAGCGGGACCATCCCACGAGCAGTACTTC
>many|TRBD1|TRBJ2-7|TRBV7-9
CASSQGQGMVYEQYF
TGTGCCAGCAGCCAAGGACAGGGGATGGTGTACGAGCAGTACTTC
>many|NA|TRBJ2-7|TRBV7-2
CASSLTPAGNIGEQYF
TGTGCCAGCAGCTTAACTCCGGCAGGGAATATTGGCGAGCAGTACTTC
>few|NA|TRBJ2-7|TRBV3-1
CASSQALQINYEQYF
TGTGCCAGCAGCCAGGCGCTCCAAATAAACTACGAGCAGTACTTC
>many|NA|TRBJ2-2|TRBV11-2
CASSLDRGAPGELFF
TGTGCCAGCAGCTTAGATAGGGGGGCGCCCGGGGAGCTGTTTTTT
>many|NA|TRBJ1-1|TRBV13
CASSLGGVRTVLTEAFF
TGTGCCAGCAGCTTAGGAGGGGTGAGGACTGTACTGACTGAAGCTTTCTTT
>many|NA|TRBJ2-5|TRBV7-6
CASSPSSTRQETQYF
TGTGCCAGCAGCCCCTCCTCGACCAGACAAGAGACCCAGTACTTC
>many|NA|TRBJ2-2|TRBV29-1
CSAELERTGELFF
TGCAGCGCAGAGCTAGAGAGGACCGGGGAGCTGTTTTTT
>NA|NA|TRBJ2-7|TRBV19
CASSGSAPYEQYF
TGTGCCAGTAGTGGGAGTGCGCCCTACGAGCAGTACTTC
>few|NA|TRBJ2-5|TRBV9
CASSVGEETQYF
TGTGCCAGCAGCGTAGGAGAAGAGACCCAGTACTTC
>few|NA|TRBJ1-6|TRBV30
CAFVRGQNSPLHF
TGTGCCTTCGTCCGGGGGCAGAATTCACCCCTCCACTTT
>NA|TRBD2|TRBJ2-5|TRBV4-3
CASSQDFAGGETQYF
TGCGCCAGCAGCCAAGATTTCGCGGGAGGAGAGACCCAGTACTTC
>NA|NA|TRBJ1-2|TRBV5-5
CASSLGGDAYGYTF
TGTGCCAGCAGCTTGGGTGGAGATGCCTATGGCTACACCTTC
>many|TRBD1|TRBJ2-5|TRBV6-2/TRBV6-3
CASSYLAGTGQETQYF
TGTGCCAGCAGTTACCTAGCCGGGACAGGACAAGAGACCCAGTACTTC
>few|TRBD1|TRBJ2-5|TRBV7-8
CASSLNTGGKETQYF
TGTGCCAGCAGCTTAAATACAGGGGGAAAAGAGACCCAGTACTTC
>NA|NA|TRBJ2-2|TRBV9
CASSAGHPSAGELFF
TGTGCCAGCAGCGCCGGACACCCTTCGGCCGGGGAGCTGTTTTTT
>many|TRBD2|TRBJ2-2|TRBV5-1
CASSLGLASTGELFF
TGCGCCAGCAGCTTGGGACTAGCGAGCACCGGGGAGCTGTTTTTT
>many|TRBD1|TRBJ2-5|TRBV3-1
CASSQAGTGRETQYF
TGTGCCAGCAGCCAAGCTGGGACAGGGCGAGAGACCCAGTACTTC
>many|NA|TRBJ2-7|TRBV28
CASSPSRIRQYF
TGTGCCAGCAGTCCCTCCAGAATACGGCAGTACTTC